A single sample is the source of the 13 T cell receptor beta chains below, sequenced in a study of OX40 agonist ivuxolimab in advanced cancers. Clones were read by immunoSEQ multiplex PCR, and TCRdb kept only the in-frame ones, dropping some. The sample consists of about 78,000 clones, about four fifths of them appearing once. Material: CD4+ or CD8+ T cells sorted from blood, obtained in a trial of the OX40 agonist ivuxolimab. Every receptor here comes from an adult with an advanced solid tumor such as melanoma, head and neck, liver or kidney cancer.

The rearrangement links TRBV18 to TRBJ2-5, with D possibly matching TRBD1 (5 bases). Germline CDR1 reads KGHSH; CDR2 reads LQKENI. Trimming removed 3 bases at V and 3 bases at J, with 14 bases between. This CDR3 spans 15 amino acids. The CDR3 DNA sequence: TGTGCCAGCTCACCTTGGGGCGCATCAGAAGAGACCCAGTACTTC. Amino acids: CASSPWGASEETQYF.

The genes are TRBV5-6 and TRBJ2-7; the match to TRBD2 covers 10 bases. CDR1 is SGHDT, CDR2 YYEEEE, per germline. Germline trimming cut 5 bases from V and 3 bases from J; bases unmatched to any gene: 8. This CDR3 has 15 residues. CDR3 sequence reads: CASSYTLAGSYEQYF. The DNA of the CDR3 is TGTGCCAGCAGTTACACACTAGCGGGAAGCTACGAGCAGTACTTC.

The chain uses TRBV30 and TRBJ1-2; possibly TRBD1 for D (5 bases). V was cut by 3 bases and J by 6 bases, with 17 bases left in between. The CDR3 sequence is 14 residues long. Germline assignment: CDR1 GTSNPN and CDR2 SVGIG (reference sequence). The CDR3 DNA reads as TGTGCCTGGAGGTTGGGACTCCACCTTAATGGCTACACCTTC. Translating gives CAWRLGLHLNGYTF.

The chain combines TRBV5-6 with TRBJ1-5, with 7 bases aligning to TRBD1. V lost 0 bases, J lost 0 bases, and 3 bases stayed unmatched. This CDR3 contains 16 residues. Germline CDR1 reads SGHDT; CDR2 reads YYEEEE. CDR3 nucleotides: TGTGCCAGCAGCTTGGAGAGGGGGCATAGCAATCAGCCCCAGCATTTT. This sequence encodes CASSLERGHSNQPQHF. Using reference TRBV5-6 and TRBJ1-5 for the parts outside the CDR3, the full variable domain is DAGVTQSPTHLIKTRGQQVTLRCSPKSGHDTVSWYQQALGQGPQFIFQYYEEEERQRGNFPDRFSGHQFPNYSSELNVNALLLGDSALYLCASSLERGHSNQPQHFGDGTRLSIL.

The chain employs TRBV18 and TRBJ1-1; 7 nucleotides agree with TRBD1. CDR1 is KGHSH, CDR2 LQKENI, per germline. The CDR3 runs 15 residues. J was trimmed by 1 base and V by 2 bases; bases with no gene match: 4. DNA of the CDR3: TGTGCCAGCTCACCAGGTAGGGACAGGAACACTGAAGCTTTCTTT. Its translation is CASSPGRDRNTEAFF. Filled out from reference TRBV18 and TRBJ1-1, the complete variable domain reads NAGVMQNPRHLVRRRGQEARLRCSPMKGHSHVYWYRQLPEEGLKFMVYLQKENIIDESGMPKERFSAEFPKEGPSILRIQQVVRGDSAAYFCASSPGRDRNTEAFFGQGTRLTVV.

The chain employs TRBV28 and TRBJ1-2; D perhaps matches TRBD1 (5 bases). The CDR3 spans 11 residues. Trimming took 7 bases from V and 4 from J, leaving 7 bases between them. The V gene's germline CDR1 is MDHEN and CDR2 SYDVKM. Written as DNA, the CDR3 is TGTGCCAGCACAGGGACCTATGGCTACACCTTC. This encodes CASTGTYGYTF.

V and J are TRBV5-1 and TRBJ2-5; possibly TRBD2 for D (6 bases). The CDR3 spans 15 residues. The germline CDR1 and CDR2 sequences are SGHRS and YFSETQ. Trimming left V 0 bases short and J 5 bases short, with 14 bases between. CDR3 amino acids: CASSLALGSRETQYF. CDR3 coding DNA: TGCGCCAGCAGCTTGGCCCTCGGGAGCCGGGAGACCCAGTACTTC.

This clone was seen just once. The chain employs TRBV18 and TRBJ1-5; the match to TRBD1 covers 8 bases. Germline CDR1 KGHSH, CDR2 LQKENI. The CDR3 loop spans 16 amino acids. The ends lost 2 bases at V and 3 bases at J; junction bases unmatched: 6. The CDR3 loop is CASSPGQGLVNQPQHF. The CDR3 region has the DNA TGTGCCAGCTCACCAGGACAGGGACTGGTCAATCAGCCCCAGCATTTT. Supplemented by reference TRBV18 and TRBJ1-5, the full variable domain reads NAGVMQNPRHLVRRRGQEARLRCSPMKGHSHVYWYRQLPEEGLKFMVYLQKENIIDESGMPKERFSAEFPKEGPSILRIQQVVRGDSAAYFCASSPGQGLVNQPQHFGDGTRLSIL.

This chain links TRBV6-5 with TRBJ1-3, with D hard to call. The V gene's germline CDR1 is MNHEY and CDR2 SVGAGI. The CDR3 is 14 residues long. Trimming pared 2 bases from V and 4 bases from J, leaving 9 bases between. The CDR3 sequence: CASSYDYRGNTIYF. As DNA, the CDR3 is TGTGCCAGCAGTTACGACTATAGAGGAAACACCATATATTTT.

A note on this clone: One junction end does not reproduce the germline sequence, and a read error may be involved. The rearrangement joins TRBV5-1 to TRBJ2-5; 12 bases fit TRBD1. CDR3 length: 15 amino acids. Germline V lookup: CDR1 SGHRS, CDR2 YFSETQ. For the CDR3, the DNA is TGCGCCAGCAGCGCAGGGACAGGGGGCCCCGTCGGGGGAAACTTC. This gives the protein CASSAGTGGPVGGNF. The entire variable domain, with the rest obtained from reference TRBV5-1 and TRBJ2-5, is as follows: KAGVTQTPRYLIKTRGQQVTLSCSPISGHRSVSWYQQTPGQGLQFLFEYFSETQRNKGNFPGRFSGRQFSNSRSEMNVSTLELGDSALYLCASSAGTGGPVGGNFGPGTRLLVL.

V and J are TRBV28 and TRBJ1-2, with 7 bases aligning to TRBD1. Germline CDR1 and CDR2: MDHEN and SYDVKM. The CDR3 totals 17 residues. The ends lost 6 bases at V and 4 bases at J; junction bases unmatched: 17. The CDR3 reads CASSSADNRGYGYGYTF. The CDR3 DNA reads TGTGCCAGCAGCTCTGCAGACAACAGGGGATATGGCTATGGCTACACCTTC.

The CDR3 loop reads CASSSPTGQETQYF. DNA of the CDR3: TGTGCCAGCAGTTCCCCCACAGGCCAAGAGACCCAGTACTTC. The chain couples TRBV27 to TRBJ2-5; weak D call: TRBD1 (5 bases). The V and J ends lost 4 bases and 1 base respectively, with 10 bases between them. Germline V gene data show CDR1 as MNHEY and CDR2 as SMNVEV (reference sequence). The CDR3 runs to 14 residues.

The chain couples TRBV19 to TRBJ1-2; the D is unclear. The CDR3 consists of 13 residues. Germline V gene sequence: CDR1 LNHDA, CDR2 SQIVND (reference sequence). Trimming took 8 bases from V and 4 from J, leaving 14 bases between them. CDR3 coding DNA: TGTGCCAGTGGTTTTCGGGGAGGCTATGGCTACACCTTC. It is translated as CASGFRGGYGYTF. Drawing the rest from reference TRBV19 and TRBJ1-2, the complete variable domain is DGGITQSPKYLFRKEGQNVTLSCEQNLNHDAMYWYRQDPGQGLRLIYYSQIVNDFQKGDIAEGYSVSREKKESFPLTVTSAQKNPTAFYLCASGFRGGYGYTFGSGTRLTVV.